This T cell receptor beta chain was obtained from a study of read filtering for tumor transcriptome and immune sequencing. The wider study: R-ISS stage counts were under 10 for I, about 15 for II, 7 for III. Transcriptome libraries were built from DNase-treated RNA. Broader study findings: This fraction held mixed bone marrow immune cells after CD138-negative sorting.

This clonotype came up many times. Its antigen is as yet unknown. Molecular barcoded adaptors covering alpha/delta and beta/gamma chains were used on approximately 400 ng RNA. TCRdb reanalysed the reads using MiXCR and keeps one entry per CDR3 protein. The data hold 35,000 to 50,000 distinct CDR3 sequences, with 12% observed a single time. Trimming pared 6 bases from V and 2 bases from J, leaving 11 bases between. The CDR3 consists of 15 residues. The germline V gene encodes CDR1 MNHNY and CDR2 SVGAGI (reference sequence). The origin of this receptor is a donor aged 40 or older with multiple myeloma. V usage is TRBV6-6 and J usage is TRBJ2-6, with a weak D call TRBD2 (6 bases). The specimen was a population of CD138-negative cells sorted from bone marrow. CDR3 in amino acids: CASRLGTPGANVLTF. The DNA for the CDR3 is TGTGCCAGCAGACTCGGGACTCCTGGGGCCAACGTCCTGACTTTC.